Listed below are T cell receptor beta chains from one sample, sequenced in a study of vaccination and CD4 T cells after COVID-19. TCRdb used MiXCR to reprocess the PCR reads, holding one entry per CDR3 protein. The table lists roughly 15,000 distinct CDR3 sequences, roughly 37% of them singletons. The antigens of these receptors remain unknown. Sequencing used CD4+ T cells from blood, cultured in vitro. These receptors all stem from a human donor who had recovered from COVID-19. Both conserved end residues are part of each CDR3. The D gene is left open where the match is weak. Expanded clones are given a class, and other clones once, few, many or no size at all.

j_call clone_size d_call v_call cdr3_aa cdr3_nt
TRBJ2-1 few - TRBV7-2 CASGPRGYNEQFF TGTGCCAGCGGGCCTAGAGGCTACAATGAGCAGTTCTTC
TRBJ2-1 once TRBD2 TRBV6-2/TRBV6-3 CASRASGGYNEQFF TGTGCCAGCAGGGCCAGCGGGGGATACAATGAGCAGTTCTTC
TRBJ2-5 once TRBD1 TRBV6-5 CASSYRGGGGETQYF TGTGCCAGCAGTTACCGAGGGGGCGGTGGAGAGACCCAGTACTTC
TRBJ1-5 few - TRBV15 CATSRPLQESNQPQHF TGTGCCACCAGCAGACCCCTTCAAGAAAGCAATCAGCCCCAGCATTTT
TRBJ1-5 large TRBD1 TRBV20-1 CSALQGAKSNQPQHF TGCAGTGCTCTTCAGGGGGCAAAGAGCAATCAGCCCCAGCATTTT
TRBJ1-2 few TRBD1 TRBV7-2 CASSLGTGKSPGDGYTF TGTGCCAGCAGCTTAGGGACAGGGAAGTCGCCGGGGGATGGCTACACCTTC
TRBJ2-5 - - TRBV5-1 CASSAGQHQETQYF TGCGCCAGCAGCGCCGGACAGCACCAAGAGACCCAGTACTTC
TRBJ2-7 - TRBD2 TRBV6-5 CASSYLREKDEQYF TGTGCCAGCAGTTACCTGCGGGAGAAGGACGAGCAGTACTTC
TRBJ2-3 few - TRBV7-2 CASTSTDTQYF TGTGCCAGCACTAGCACAGATACGCAGTATTTT
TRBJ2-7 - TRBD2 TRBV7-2 CASSLVAGGLAGAGF TGTGCCAGCAGCTTAGTTGCGGGGGGACTAGCGGGAGCAGGCTTC
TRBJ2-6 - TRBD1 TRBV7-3 CASSLRTGVSGANVLTF TGTGCCAGCAGCTTAAGGACAGGGGTCTCTGGGGCCAACGTCCTGACTTTC
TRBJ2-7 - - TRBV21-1 CASSKTDACIEQYF TGTGCCAGCAGCAAAACGGATGCGTGTATCGAGCAGTACTTC
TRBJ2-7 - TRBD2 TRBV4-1 CASSQAPGGRGSYEQYF TGCGCCAGCAGCCAAGCCCCTGGGGGGAGGGGCTCCTACGAGCAGTACTTC
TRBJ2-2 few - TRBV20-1 CSAPRSENGELFF TGCAGTGCCCCGCGCAGTGAGAACGGGGAGCTGTTTTTT
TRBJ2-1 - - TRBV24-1 CATSDTLRGLSSYNEQFF TGTGCCACCAGTGACACCCTACGGGGCTTGAGCTCCTACAATGAGCAGTTCTTC
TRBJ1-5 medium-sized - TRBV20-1 CSARMGGGQPQHF TGCAGTGCTAGAATGGGCGGGGGTCAGCCCCAGCATTTT
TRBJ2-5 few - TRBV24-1 CATSDPGHFMETQYF TGTGCCACCAGTGACCCGGGACATTTTATGGAGACCCAGTACTTC
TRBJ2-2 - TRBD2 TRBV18 CASSQNSGSSGELFF TGTGCCAGCTCACAAAATAGCGGGAGTTCCGGGGAGCTGTTTTTT
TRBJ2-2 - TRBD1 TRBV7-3 CASSLTAGTGSGELFF TGTGCCAGCAGCTTAACGGCCGGGACAGGGAGCGGGGAGCTGTTTTTT
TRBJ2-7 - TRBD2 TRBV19 CASRLAGGGYEQYF TGTGCCAGTAGACTAGCGGGAGGTGGCTACGAGCAGTACTTC
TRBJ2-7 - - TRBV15 CATSRDREVAYEQYF TGTGCCACCAGCAGAGATCGCGAGGTGGCCTACGAGCAGTACTTC
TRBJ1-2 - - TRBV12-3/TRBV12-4 CASAPGDPYGYTF TGTGCCAGCGCCCCCGGGGATCCCTATGGCTACACCTTC
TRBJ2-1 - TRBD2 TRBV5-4 CASKGSLAGDSGLAF TGTGCCAGCAAGGGCTCGCTAGCGGGAGATTCGGGTCTTGCCTTC
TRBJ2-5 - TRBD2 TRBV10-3 CAISGSSGRGETQYF TGTGCCATCAGTGGAAGTTCAGGGAGGGGAGAGACCCAGTACTTC
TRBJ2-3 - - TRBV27 CASRTLLTDTQYF TGTGCCAGCAGGACCCTTTTGACAGATACGCAGTATTTT
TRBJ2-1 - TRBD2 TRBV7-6 CASSLDTSGRANNEQFF TGTGCCAGCAGCTTAGATACTAGCGGGAGGGCCAACAATGAGCAGTTCTTC
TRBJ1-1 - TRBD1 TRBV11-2 CASSLRVGQFDTEAFF TGTGCCAGCAGCTTAAGAGTGGGACAGTTCGACACTGAAGCTTTCTTT
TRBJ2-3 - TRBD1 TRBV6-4 CASSETGGADTQYF TGTGCCAGCAGTGAGACAGGGGGCGCAGATACGCAGTATTTT
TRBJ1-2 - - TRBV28 CASSPGRHYGYTF TGTGCCAGCAGTCCTGGACGGCACTATGGCTACACCTTC
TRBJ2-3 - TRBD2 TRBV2 CASSPPGLAVTDTQYF TGTGCCAGCAGCCCTCCGGGACTAGCGGTCACAGATACGCAGTATTTT
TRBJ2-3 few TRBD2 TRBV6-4 CASSDRAGGTDTQYF TGTGCCAGCAGTGACCGGGCGGGAGGGACAGATACGCAGTATTTT
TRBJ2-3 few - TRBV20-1 CSASEGDASTDTQYF TGCAGTGCTAGTGAAGGGGACGCTAGCACAGATACGCAGTATTTT
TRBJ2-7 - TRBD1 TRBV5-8 CASSRGTDRTYEQYF TGTGCCAGCAGCAGAGGGACAGATCGGACCTACGAGCAGTACTTC
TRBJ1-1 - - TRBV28 CASSPLQGAGNTEAFF TGTGCCAGCAGTCCACTACAGGGAGCTGGGAACACTGAAGCTTTCTTT
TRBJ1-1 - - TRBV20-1 CSARSGTSNTEAFF TGCAGTGCTAGGTCCGGGACATCGAACACTGAAGCTTTCTTT
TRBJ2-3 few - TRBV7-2 CASSSTSTDTQYF TGTGCCAGCAGCTCAACTAGCACAGATACGCAGTATTTT
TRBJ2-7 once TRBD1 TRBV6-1 CASRNRDRVSSYEQYF TGTGCCAGCAGGAACCGGGACAGGGTCTCCTCCTACGAGCAGTACTTC
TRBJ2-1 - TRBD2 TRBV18 CASSPRTSGWGNEQFF TGTGCCAGCTCACCAAGAACTAGCGGGTGGGGTAATGAGCAGTTCTTC
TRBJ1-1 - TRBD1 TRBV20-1 CSAEDRGRIVDTEAFF TGCAGTGCCGAGGACAGGGGGCGCATCGTGGATACTGAAGCTTTCTTT
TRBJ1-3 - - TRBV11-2 CASSSRQSFGNTIYF TGTGCCAGCAGCTCCAGGCAGAGTTTTGGAAACACCATATATTTT
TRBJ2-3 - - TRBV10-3 CAITVVGTDTQYF TGTGCCATCACAGTAGTGGGAACAGATACGCAGTATTTT
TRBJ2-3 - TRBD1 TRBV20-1 CSARGTGQTDTQYF TGCAGTGCTAGAGGGACAGGTCAGACAGATACGCAGTATTTT
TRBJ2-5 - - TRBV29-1 CSVGGVETQYF TGCAGCGTTGGAGGCGTCGAGACCCAGTACTTC
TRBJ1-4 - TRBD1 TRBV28 CASSPQHRGPDEKLFF TGTGCCAGCAGTCCACAACACAGGGGGCCTGACGAAAAACTGTTTTTT
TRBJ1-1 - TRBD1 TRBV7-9 CASSLGDRNTEAFF TGTGCCAGCAGCCTAGGGGACAGAAACACTGAAGCTTTCTTT
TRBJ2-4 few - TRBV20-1 CSARGGAGTIQYF TGCAGTGCTAGAGGGGGGGCAGGAACCATTCAGTACTTC